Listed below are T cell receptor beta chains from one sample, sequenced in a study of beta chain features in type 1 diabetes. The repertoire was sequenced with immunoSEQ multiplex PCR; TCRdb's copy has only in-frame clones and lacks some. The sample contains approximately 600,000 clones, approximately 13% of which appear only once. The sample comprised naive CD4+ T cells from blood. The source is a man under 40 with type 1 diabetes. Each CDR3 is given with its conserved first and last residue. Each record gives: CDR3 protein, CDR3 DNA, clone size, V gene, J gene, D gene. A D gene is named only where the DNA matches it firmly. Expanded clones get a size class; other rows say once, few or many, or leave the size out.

CASSQGQGRGPLHF	TGTGCCAGCAGCCAGGGACAGGGGCGGGGACCCCTCCACTTT	NA	TRBV11-2	TRBJ1-6	TRBD1
CSVAGGSELFF	TGCAGCGTTGCGGGGGGGTCGGAGCTGTTTTTT	NA	TRBV29-1	TRBJ2-2	TRBD2
CASSPAGWAYNEQFF	TGTGCCAGCAGCCCCGCGGGGTGGGCCTACAATGAGCAGTTCTTC	NA	TRBV7-3	TRBJ2-1	NA
CASGGLRREKLFF	TGTGCCAGCGGGGGTCTCAGGAGGGAAAAACTGTTTTTT	few	TRBV2	TRBJ1-4	NA
CASGQGGSNQPQHF	TGTGCCAGCGGCCAGGGGGGCAGCAATCAGCCCCAGCATTTT	NA	TRBV7-9	TRBJ1-5	TRBD1
CASSPTGTANTEAFF	TGTGCCAGCAGTCCAACCGGGACCGCGAACACTGAAGCTTTCTTT	NA	TRBV6-5	TRBJ1-1	NA
CASSSGTGGAGNSPLHF	TGTGCCAGCAGCTCCGGGACAGGGGGCGCAGGGAATTCACCCCTCCACTTT	few	TRBV5-4	TRBJ1-6	TRBD1
CASSTPRRHSNQPQHF	TGCGCCAGCAGCACCCCCAGGCGGCATAGCAATCAGCCCCAGCATTTT	few	TRBV5-1	TRBJ1-5	NA
CASSSRQVSYEQYF	TGTGCCAGCAGTTCTCGACAGGTCTCCTACGAGCAGTACTTC	NA	TRBV27	TRBJ2-7	NA
CASSSRGVEETQYF	TGCGCCAGCAGCTCCAGGGGCGTGGAGGAGACCCAGTACTTC	few	TRBV5-1	TRBJ2-5	NA
CASSVGQVSYEQYF	TGTGCCAGCAGCGTAGGGCAGGTGTCCTACGAGCAGTACTTC	few	TRBV9	TRBJ2-7	NA
CASSPLGTSGGTDTQYF	TGTGCCAGTAGCCCCCTCGGGACTAGCGGGGGAACAGATACGCAGTATTTT	few	TRBV19	TRBJ2-3	TRBD2
CASRSIQGRTHEQYF	TGTGCCAGCAGATCCATCCAAGGTAGAACTCACGAGCAGTACTTC	NA	TRBV11-2	TRBJ2-7	NA
CSVNLAGGGDTQYF	TGCAGCGTCAACCTAGCGGGGGGTGGAGATACGCAGTATTTT	few	TRBV29-1	TRBJ2-3	TRBD2
CASSEESTGELFF	TGTGCCAGCAGTGAAGAGAGCACCGGGGAGCTGTTTTTT	NA	TRBV2	TRBJ2-2	NA
CASSRQGRSQETQYF	TGTGCCAGCTCACGACAGGGAAGGTCACAAGAGACCCAGTACTTC	few	TRBV18	TRBJ2-5	TRBD1
CASSRSGYGYTF	TGTGCCAGCAGTAGGAGTGGCTATGGCTACACCTTC	few	TRBV14	TRBJ1-2	NA
CASSPRASGGTYYTDTQYF	TGTGCCAGCTCACCACGCGCTAGCGGGGGGACATACTACACAGATACGCAGTATTTT	few	TRBV18	TRBJ2-3	TRBD2
CASSLAGPYEQYF	TGTGCCAGCAGCTTAGCAGGGCCCTACGAGCAGTACTTC	few	TRBV7-2	TRBJ2-7	NA
CASRTTGGSGYTF	TGTGCCAGCAGAACGACAGGGGGCAGCGGCTACACCTTC	few	TRBV11-2	TRBJ1-2	TRBD1
CASSTDGYYGYTF	TGTGCCAGCAGCACGGACGGGTACTATGGCTACACCTTC	few	TRBV11-2	TRBJ1-2	NA
CASSAPSTRNTEAFF	TGTGCCAGCAGCGCACCCTCGACCAGGAACACTGAAGCTTTCTTT	NA	TRBV9	TRBJ1-1	NA
CASSRGGSNQPQHF	TGTGCCAGCAGCCGGGGAGGTAGCAATCAGCCCCAGCATTTT	few	TRBV28	TRBJ1-5	NA